This T cell receptor beta chain originates from a study of cytomegalovirus exposure and HLA in healthy donors (dated by TCRdb to about 2017). Study-level background: According to a later analysis, the roughly 130 validation repertoires were produced on the same platform as the 700 or so repertoires of the first cohort. To predict cytomegalovirus infection status, the study brought together high-throughput TCR immunosequencing, statistical association of individual TCRs with disease status, and machine learning. The aim of the study was to test whether cataloging public T cell receptors could identify signatures of past pathogen exposure. Besides the first cohort of approximately 670 subjects, a separate validation cohort made up of 120 different subjects was used.

With regard to this clone: The specificity of this receptor is unknown. Base quality data are lacking; no much larger clone is found one base away.

Library preparation used the immunoSEQ multiplex PCR assay. The paper's data handling went like this. A statistical classification framework was built to diagnose cytomegalovirus status from the catalog of TCR beta chain sequences. This is the immuneACCESS table as TCRdb keeps it, with only in-frame sequences that have V and J called. A part of the clones is gone; compared with another copy, unresolved V genes explain less than half, and the rest is unexplained. The V and J calls and clone size come from that table; D and trimming were worked out from the DNA. This sample lists hundreds of thousands of clones; roughly 89% were detected once. Together, the top ten hold roughly 0.83% of the sample. The research as a whole found: The validation cohort had no HLA typing available for a later analysis, so co-occurrence within that cohort was assessed over all 130 or so repertoires. A later analysis found that TCRs clustered in the first cohort also tended to co-occur in the 120 validation repertoires, with more than 90% of cluster scores above 0. In both the original and validation cohorts, the classifier was reported to diagnose cytomegalovirus status with high specificity and sensitivity. In vitro tests confirmed that a few of the cytomegalovirus-associated TCR beta chains recognize cytomegalovirus antigens. The study listed approximately 150 TCR beta chains as associated with cytomegalovirus. The authors suggested that the approach could potentially be generalized to other disease states and immunological phenotypes. While some public TCRs were present in many individuals, most TCR sequences turned up only very rarely across donors.

The CDR3 covers 14 residues, taking in both the cysteine and the phenylalanine. The CDR3 DNA has 42 bases and is translated from base 1. The germline V gene gives CDR1 as SGHRS and CDR2 as YFSETQ. V is clipped by 0 bases and J by 3 bases, and the sequence between their germline boundaries is 10 bases long. Donors formed part of the validation cohort, which comprised about 130 subjects and was distinct from the first cohort of roughly 600 subjects. The receptor was derived from a woman under 30 in good health and CMV-seronegative. Sequenced: PBMCs. The V and J genes are TRBV5-1 and TRBJ2-7; TRBD2 is a possible D gene, resting on 6 matching bases. The DNA is as follows: TGCGCCAGCAGCTTGGGGCAGGAGGGCTACGAGCAGTACTTC. This encodes CASSLGQEGYEQYF.